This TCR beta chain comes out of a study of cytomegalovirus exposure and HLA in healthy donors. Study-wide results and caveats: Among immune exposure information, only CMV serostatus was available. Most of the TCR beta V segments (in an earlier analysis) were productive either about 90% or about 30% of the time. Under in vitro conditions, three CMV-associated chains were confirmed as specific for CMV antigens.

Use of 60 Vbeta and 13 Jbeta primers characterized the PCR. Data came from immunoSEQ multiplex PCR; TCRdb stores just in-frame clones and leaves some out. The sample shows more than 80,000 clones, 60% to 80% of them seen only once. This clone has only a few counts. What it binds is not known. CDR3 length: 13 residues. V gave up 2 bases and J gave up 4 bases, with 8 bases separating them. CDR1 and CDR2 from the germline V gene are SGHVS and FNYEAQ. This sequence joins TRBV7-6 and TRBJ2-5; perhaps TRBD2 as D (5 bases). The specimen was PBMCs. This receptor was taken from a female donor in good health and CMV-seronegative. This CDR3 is CASSLTRGETQYF. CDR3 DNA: TGTGCCAGCAGCTTAACTCGGGGAGAGACCCAGTACTTC.